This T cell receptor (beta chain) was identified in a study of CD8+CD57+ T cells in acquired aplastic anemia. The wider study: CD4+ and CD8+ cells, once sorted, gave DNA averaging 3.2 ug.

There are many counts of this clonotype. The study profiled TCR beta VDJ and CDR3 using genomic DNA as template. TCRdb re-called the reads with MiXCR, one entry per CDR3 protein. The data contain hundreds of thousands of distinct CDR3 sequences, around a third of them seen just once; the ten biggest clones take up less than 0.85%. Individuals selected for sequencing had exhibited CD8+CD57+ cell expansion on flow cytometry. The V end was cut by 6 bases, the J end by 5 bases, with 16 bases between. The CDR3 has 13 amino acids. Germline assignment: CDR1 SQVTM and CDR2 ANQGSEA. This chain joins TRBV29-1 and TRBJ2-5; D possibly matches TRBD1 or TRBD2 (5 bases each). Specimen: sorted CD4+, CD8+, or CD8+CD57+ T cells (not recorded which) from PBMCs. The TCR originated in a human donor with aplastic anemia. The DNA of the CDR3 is TGCAGCGTAGTTCCGGGGCTGAGGGAGACCCAGTACTTC. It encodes CSVVPGLRETQYF.